This T cell receptor beta chain comes out of a study of T cell clones after liver transplantation. Sequencing used immunoSEQ multiplex PCR; TCRdb keeps in-frame clones, though not all of them. Among around 70,000 clones listed, roughly 92% were seen once. Looked up from germline, CDR1 is MGHDK and CDR2 is SYGVNS. The V gene lost 2 bases and the J gene lost 10 bases, with 12 bases spanning the gap. The CDR3 covers 13 residues. This sequence was found in a human patient who received a liver transplant. Some T cells could come from the graft donor. V gene TRBV25-1 combines with J gene TRBJ2-1; D gene uncertain. The input for sequencing was CD4+ T cells from blood, taken less than 27 months after liver transplant. The CDR3 DNA follows: TGTGCCAGCAGTGAAGTGGGCCGACGGGAGCAGTTCTTC. Encoded protein: CASSEVGRREQFF.